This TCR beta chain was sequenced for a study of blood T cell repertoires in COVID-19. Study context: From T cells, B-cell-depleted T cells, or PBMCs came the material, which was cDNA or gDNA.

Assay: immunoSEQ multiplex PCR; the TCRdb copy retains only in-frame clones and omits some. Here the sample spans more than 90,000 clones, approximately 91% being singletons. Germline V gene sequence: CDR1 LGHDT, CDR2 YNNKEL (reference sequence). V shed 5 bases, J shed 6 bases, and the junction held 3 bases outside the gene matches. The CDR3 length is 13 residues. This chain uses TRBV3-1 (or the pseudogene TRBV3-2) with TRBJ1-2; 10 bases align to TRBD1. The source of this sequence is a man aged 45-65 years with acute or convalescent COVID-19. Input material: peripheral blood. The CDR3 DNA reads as TGTGCCAGCAGCAGGGGACAGGGGAATGGCTACACCTTC. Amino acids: CASSRGQGNGYTF.